The 12 T cell receptor beta chains given below trace back to one sample, sequenced in a study of cytomegalovirus exposure and HLA in healthy donors. 60 Vbeta and 13 Jbeta primers were used in PCR. Clones were read by immunoSEQ multiplex PCR, and TCRdb kept only the in-frame ones, dropping some. The sample carries about 160,000 clones, roughly four fifths recorded once. Sample: PBMCs. These TCRs come from a man aged 40-55 years in good health and CMV-seronegative.

The chain couples TRBV5-1 to TRBJ2-3, with a weak D call TRBD1 (6 bases). V was cut by 4 bases and J by 2 bases, with 14 bases left in between. Germline V gives CDR1 SGHRS, CDR2 YFSETQ. CDR3 length: 15 amino acids. CDR3 DNA: TGCGCCAGCAGCGAGACCGGGACAACCACAGATACGCAGTATTTT. Translated, it gives CASSETGTTTDTQYF. Supplemented by reference TRBV5-1 and TRBJ2-3, the full variable domain reads KAGVTQTPRYLIKTRGQQVTLSCSPISGHRSVSWYQQTPGQGLQFLFEYFSETQRNKGNFPGRFSGRQFSNSRSEMNVSTLELGDSALYLCASSETGTTTDTQYFGPGTRLTVL.

This chain links TRBV6-6 with TRBJ1-6; D is uncertain. CDR3 size: 14 residues. V was shortened by 5 bases and J by 5 bases, with 10 bases between the two germline ends. Germline loops: CDR1 MNHNY, CDR2 SVGAGI (reference sequence). CDR3 DNA: TGTGCCAGCAGTGACGGGAGGAATAATTCACCCCTCCACTTT. It codes for CASSDGRNNSPLHF.

This sequence joins TRBV7-9 and TRBJ2-2, with 9 bases matching TRBD1. The CDR3 covers 16 residues. The ends lost 5 bases at V and 6 bases at J; junction bases unmatched: 10. Germline-derived CDR1 and CDR2 are SEHNR and FQNEAQ (reference sequence). DNA of the CDR3: TGTGCCAGCAGCCTCCACAGGGGGCGCAGGGCCGGGGAGCTGTTTTTT. Protein sequence: CASSLHRGRRAGELFF.

The chain joins TRBV4-3 to TRBJ1-6; TRBD1 is a possible D gene (6 bases). Germline V gene sequence: CDR1 LGHNA, CDR2 YSLEER. There are 14 residues in the CDR3. The V end lost 5 bases, the J end lost 7 bases, and 12 bases lay between the germline ends. The CDR3 region has the DNA TGCGCCAGCAGCTACAGGGTAACAAATTCACCCCTCCACTTT. Translated, it gives CASSYRVTNSPLHF.

The chain employs TRBV7-2 and TRBJ1-1; 9 nucleotides match TRBD1. With V trimmed by 5 bases and J by 2 bases, 6 bases remained unmatched. The CDR3 loop spans 15 amino acids. Germline V gives CDR1 SGHTA, CDR2 FQGNSA. In nucleotides, the CDR3 is TGTGCCAGCAGCCCGGACAGGGGCGGAAACACTGAAGCTTTCTTT. Translation: CASSPDRGGNTEAFF.

This chain links TRBV28 with TRBJ2-2; no definite D call. CDR3 size: 13 residues. Germline V gene data show CDR1 as MDHEN and CDR2 as SYDVKM. Trimming cost V 6 bases and J 8 bases, with 13 bases left between them. CDR3 coding DNA: TGTGCCAGCAGCCTACCCCTGGTAGGGGAGCTGTTTTTT. This sequence encodes CASSLPLVGELFF.

The chain links TRBV11-3 to TRBJ2-5; 8 nucleotides line up with TRBD2. Trimming took 4 bases from V and 5 from J; bases not matched to a gene: 6. Germline V gives CDR1 SGHNT, CDR2 YENEEA. The CDR3 spans 14 residues. The CDR3 loop reads CASSSREGGETQYF. CDR3 sequence (DNA): TGTGCCAGCAGCTCCCGGGAGGGAGGGGAGACCCAGTACTTC.

The chain has TRBV7-8 and TRBJ2-3, with 10 nucleotides matching TRBD1. CDR1 is SGHVS, CDR2 FQNEAQ, per germline. V trimming: 5 bases; J trimming: 5 bases; junction bases outside the gene matches: 10. This CDR3 is built from 16 residues. CDR3 DNA: TGTGCCAGCAGCCCGCTCCGGGACAGGGGTAAAGATACGCAGTATTTT. Protein sequence: CASSPLRDRGKDTQYF.

This clone has a handful of counts. This sequence joins TRBV5-1 and TRBJ2-7; a weak D match, TRBD1 (5 bases). This CDR3 spans 18 amino acids. Trimming took 4 bases from V and 2 from J, leaving 25 bases between them. Germline lookup yields CDR1 SGHRS and CDR2 YFSETQ. CDR3 sequence: CASSADSHLVRQTYEQYF. CDR3 in DNA: TGCGCCAGCAGCGCGGATAGCCATCTAGTTAGACAGACCTACGAGCAGTACTTC.

In this sample, this clone turned up a few times. The CDR3 coding sequence is TGTGCCAGCAGCCAAAGAGAAACCACAGATACGCAGTATTTT. The encoded protein is CASSQRETTDTQYF. This chain connects TRBV7-8 to TRBJ2-3; D not resolved. Germline CDR1 is SGHVS and CDR2 is FQNEAQ. Trimming shortened V by 5 bases and J by 2 bases, and 11 bases separated the two germline ends. The CDR3 runs to 14 residues.

This chain joins TRBV28 and TRBJ1-2; D may be TRBD1 (6 bases). Per germline, CDR1 MDHEN and CDR2 SYDVKM. Trimming shortened V by 6 bases and J by 6 bases, and 8 bases separated the two germline ends. This CDR3 is built from 11 residues. The CDR3 nucleotides are TGTGCCAGCAGCGGACAGAATGGCTACACCTTC. It yields the protein CASSGQNGYTF.

This clone was counted a few times. This chain uses TRBV2 with TRBJ2-7; TRBD1 matches 7 bases. In germline, CDR1 is SNHLY, CDR2 FYNNEI. The CDR3 spans 15 residues. The trim removed 0 bases at V and 3 bases at J, leaving 5 bases unmatched. CDR3 nucleotide sequence: TGTGCCAGCAGTGAAGCTATCGGGACAGTCTACGAGCAGTACTTC. It yields the protein CASSEAIGTVYEQYF. Combining the CDR3 with reference TRBV2 and TRBJ2-7 gives the whole variable domain EPEVTQTPSHQVTQMGQEVILRCVPISNHLYFYWYRQILGQKVEFLVSFYNNEISEKSEIFDDQFSVERPDGSNFTLKIRSTKLEDSAMYFCASSEAIGTVYEQYFGPGTRLTVT.